Listed here are 18 T cell receptor beta chains from one sample, sequenced in a study of beta chain features in type 1 diabetes. Sequencing targeted expressed TCRB transcripts, as all isolated RNA had been reverse transcribed. The repertoire was sequenced with immunoSEQ multiplex PCR; TCRdb's copy has only in-frame clones and lacks some. The sample shows approximately 330,000 clones, 9.5% to 12% of them seen only once. Sequenced: naive CD4+ T cells from blood. These receptors were obtained from a young woman in good health.

The V gene is TRBV7-8, the J gene TRBJ1-2; 10 bases fit TRBD1. V dropped 5 bases and J dropped 8; count of bases not matched to a gene: 14. Germline lookup yields CDR1 SGHVS and CDR2 FQNEAQ. The CDR3 runs 16 residues. CDR3 sequence (DNA): TGTGCCAGCAGCAAACACGGGACAGGGGATTTTGGCGGCTACACCTTC. Amino acids: CASSKHGTGDFGGYTF.

The chain's CDR3 is CASSSRLRTGGLTGELFF. CDR3 coding DNA: TGTGCCAGCAGCTCCCGATTAAGAACAGGGGGGCTTACCGGGGAGCTGTTTTTT. This chain links TRBV9 with TRBJ2-2; 8 nucleotides agree with TRBD1. Trimming at V came to 4 bases and at J to 5 bases, leaving 16 bases not matched to a gene. The CDR3 loop spans 18 amino acids. Germline CDR1 reads SGDLS; CDR2 reads YYNGEE.

The gene calls are TRBV5-6 and TRBJ2-3, with TRBD2 identical over 8 bases. The germline V gene encodes CDR1 SGHDT and CDR2 YYEEEE. CDR3 size: 15 residues. After removal of 5 bases from V and 2 bases from J, the junction contained 7 bases not matched to a gene. The CDR3 DNA reads TGTGCCAGCAGACGACGGACTAGCTTCACAGATACGCAGTATTTT. Translating gives CASRRRTSFTDTQYF.

The chain has TRBV7-3 and TRBJ2-2; D perhaps matches TRBD1 (6 bases). V was clipped by 5 bases and J by 1 base, with 8 bases between them. The CDR3 spans 14 residues. Germline-derived CDR1 and CDR2 are SGHTA and FQGTGA. In DNA form, the CDR3 reads TGTGCCAGCAGCACACAGGGGAACACCGGGGAGCTGTTTTTT. Protein: CASSTQGNTGELFF.

CDR3 bases: TGTGCCAGCAGCTTAGCCCAGGTGGATGAGCAGTTCTTC. Translated: CASSLAQVDEQFF. The V gene is TRBV7-9, the J gene TRBJ2-1; D is undetermined. Germline CDR1 SEHNR, CDR2 FQNEAQ (reference sequence). Trimming shortened V by 0 bases and J by 8 bases, and 8 bases separated the two germline ends. The CDR3 is made up of 13 amino acids.

Concerning this clone itself: At one end, the junction sequence differs from germline, possibly due to a read error. The chain carries TRBV7-7 and TRBJ2-5; 10 nucleotides match TRBD2. This CDR3 comprises 15 residues. Per the germline V gene, CDR1 is SSHAT and CDR2 is FNYEAQ (reference sequence). The CDR3, as DNA: TGTGCTAGCAGCTTAGTCGGACTAGCGGAAGAGACCCAGTACTTC. This sequence encodes CASSLVGLAEETQYF.

The chain uses TRBV7-9 and TRBJ2-5; TRBD1 agrees at 12 bases. The germline V gene has CDR1 SEHNR and CDR2 FQNEAQ (reference sequence). V lost 6 bases, J lost 2 bases, and 7 bases stayed unmatched. The CDR3 extends over 16 amino acids. The CDR3 DNA follows: TGTGCCAGCAGTTCTCGGGACAGGGGGCGGCAAGAGACCCAGTACTTC. Protein product: CASSSRDRGRQETQYF.

The rearrangement uses TRBV10-3 and TRBJ2-7; D is perhaps TRBD2 (5 bases). Deletions cut 10 bases from V and 2 bases from J, with 12 bases between. Per germline, CDR1 ENHRY and CDR2 SYGVKD. This CDR3 has 12 residues. The CDR3 loop reads CATSRGTYEQYF. CDR3 sequence (DNA): TGTGCCACCAGCCGAGGGACCTACGAGCAGTACTTC.

V and J are TRBV7-9 and TRBJ2-5; D unresolved. Trimming pared 2 bases from V and 2 bases from J, leaving 12 bases between. The germline CDR1 and CDR2 sequences are SEHNR and FQNEAQ (reference sequence). There are 15 residues in the CDR3. CDR3 nucleotides: TGTGCCAGCAGCTTACAGATCAGCGAACAAGAGACCCAGTACTTC. It specifies CASSLQISEQETQYF. The full variable domain, in which reference TRBV7-9 and TRBJ2-5 provide the parts outside the CDR3, is DTGVSQNPRHKITKRGQNVTFRCDPISEHNRLYWYRQTLGQGPEFLTYFQNEAQLEKSRLLSDRFSAERPKGSFSTLEIQRTEQGDSAMYLCASSLQISEQETQYFGPGTRLLVL.

The rearrangement uses TRBV18 and TRBJ1-1, with a weak D call TRBD1 (5 bases). Trimming shortened V by 2 bases and J by 7 bases, and 8 bases separated the two germline ends. Germline V CDR1 and CDR2: KGHSH, LQKENI. The length of the CDR3 is 12 residues. DNA for the CDR3: TGTGCCAGCTCACCATCGGGGGGTGAAGCTTTCTTT. Its protein is CASSPSGGEAFF.

The chain couples TRBV18 to TRBJ2-3, with TRBD1 matching 12 bases. The CDR3 is made up of 18 amino acids. Germline values: CDR1 KGHSH, CDR2 LQKENI. V shed 0 bases, J shed 1 base, and the junction held 5 bases outside the gene matches. Here the CDR3 DNA reads TGTGCCAGCTCACCACCGGGCGGGACAGGGGGCGGCACAGATACGCAGTATTTT. Protein sequence: CASSPPGGTGGGTDTQYF.

This chain uses TRBV5-1 with TRBJ2-7; the match to TRBD1 covers 10 bases. The CDR3 runs to 12 residues. The germline V gene has CDR1 SGHRS and CDR2 YFSETQ. The J segment lost 5 bases and the V segment lost 7 bases, leaving 3 bases of the junction unmatched. The CDR3, as DNA: TGCGCCAGCCGGGGACAGGGGAACGAGCAGTACTTC. The encoded protein is CASRGQGNEQYF.

This clone was detected a few times. The chain carries TRBV18 and TRBJ1-2; 9 bases line up with TRBD1. The CDR3 covers 15 residues. V shed 5 bases, J shed 6 bases, and the junction held 10 bases outside the gene matches. Germline V gene lookup returns CDR1 KGHSH and CDR2 LQKENI. Here the CDR3 reads CASSADSGTGNGYTF. In DNA, the CDR3 is TGTGCCAGCTCAGCTGACTCCGGGACAGGGAATGGCTACACCTTC.

This clone has more than one count but fewer than ten. V and J are TRBV5-1 and TRBJ2-3, with D perhaps TRBD2 (5 bases). This CDR3 contains 15 residues. The germline CDR1 and CDR2 sequences are SGHRS and YFSETQ. Trimming took 0 bases from V and 2 from J, leaving 10 bases between them. This CDR3 is CASSLGGLDTDTQYF. The CDR3 DNA sequence: TGCGCCAGCAGCTTGGGCGGGTTGGACACAGATACGCAGTATTTT.

The rearrangement uses TRBV28 and TRBJ2-2, with 8 positions matching TRBD2. The CDR3 loop spans 15 amino acids. With V trimmed by 3 bases and J by 5 bases, 5 bases remained unmatched. Germline-derived CDR1 and CDR2 are MDHEN and SYDVKM. The CDR3 here is CASSLTSATTGELFF. In DNA, the CDR3 is TGTGCCAGCAGTTTGACTAGCGCGACTACCGGGGAGCTGTTTTTT. The entire variable domain, with the rest obtained from reference TRBV28 and TRBJ2-2, is as follows: DVKVTQSSRYLVKRTGEKVFLECVQDMDHENMFWYRQDPGLGLRLIYFSYDVKMKEKGDIPEGYSVSREKKERFSLILESASTNQTSMYLCASSLTSATTGELFFGEGSRLTVL.

This chain connects TRBV9 to TRBJ2-5; 7 nucleotides align to TRBD2. Losses at the gene ends were 2 bases for V and 2 bases for J; bases not matched to a gene: 6. Germline CDR1 and CDR2: SGDLS and YYNGEE. The CDR3 spans 15 residues. The DNA of the CDR3 is TGTGCCAGCAGCGTGTCTAGCGGAGCACAAGAGACCCAGTACTTC. Protein: CASSVSSGAQETQYF.

The rearrangement joins TRBV11-2 to TRBJ2-5; 10 bases fit TRBD1. The CDR3 is made up of 16 amino acids. From germline, CDR1 is SGHAT and CDR2 FQNNGV. V was clipped by 5 bases and J by 4 bases; unmatched bases: 10. The CDR3 region has the DNA TGTGCCAGCAGCCGCCGGGACAGGGGAGGTGGAGAGACCCAGTACTTC. Protein product: CASSRRDRGGGETQYF.

The chain links TRBV7-6 to TRBJ2-7; 7 nucleotides match TRBD1. The germline V gene encodes CDR1 SGHVS and CDR2 FNYEAQ. The CDR3 length is 16 residues. J was trimmed by 2 bases and V by 5 bases; bases with no gene match: 12. The CDR3 region is CASSRTADRVAYEQYF. CDR3 bases: TGTGCCAGCAGCCGCACGGCCGACAGGGTTGCCTACGAGCAGTACTTC.